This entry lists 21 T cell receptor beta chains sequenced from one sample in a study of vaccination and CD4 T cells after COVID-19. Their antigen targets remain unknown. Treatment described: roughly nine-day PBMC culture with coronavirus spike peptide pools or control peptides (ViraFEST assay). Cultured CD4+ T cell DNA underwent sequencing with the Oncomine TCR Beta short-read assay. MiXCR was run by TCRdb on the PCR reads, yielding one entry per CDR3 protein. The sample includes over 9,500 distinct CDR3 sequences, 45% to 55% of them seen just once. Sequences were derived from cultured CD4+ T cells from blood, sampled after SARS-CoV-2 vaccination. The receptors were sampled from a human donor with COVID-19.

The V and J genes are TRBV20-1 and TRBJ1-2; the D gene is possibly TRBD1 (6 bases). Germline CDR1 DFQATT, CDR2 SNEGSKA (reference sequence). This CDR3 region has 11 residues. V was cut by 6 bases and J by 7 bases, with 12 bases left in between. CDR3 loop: CSATGPGGYTF. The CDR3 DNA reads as TGCAGTGCAACAGGGCCCGGTGGCTACACCTTC.

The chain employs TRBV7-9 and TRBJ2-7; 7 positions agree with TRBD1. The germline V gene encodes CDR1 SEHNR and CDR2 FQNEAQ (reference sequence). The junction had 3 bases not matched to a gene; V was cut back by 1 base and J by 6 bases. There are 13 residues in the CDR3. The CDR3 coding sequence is TGTGCCAGCAGCTTAGAGGGGGCTGGCGAGCAGTACTTC. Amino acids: CASSLEGAGEQYF.

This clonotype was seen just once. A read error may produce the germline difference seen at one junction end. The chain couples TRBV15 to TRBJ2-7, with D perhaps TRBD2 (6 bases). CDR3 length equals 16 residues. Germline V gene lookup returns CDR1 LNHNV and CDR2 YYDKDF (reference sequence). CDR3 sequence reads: CATSRDLVGGVYEPYF. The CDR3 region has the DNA TGTGCCACCAGCAGAGATCTTGTGGGGGGAGTCTACGAGCCGTACTTC.

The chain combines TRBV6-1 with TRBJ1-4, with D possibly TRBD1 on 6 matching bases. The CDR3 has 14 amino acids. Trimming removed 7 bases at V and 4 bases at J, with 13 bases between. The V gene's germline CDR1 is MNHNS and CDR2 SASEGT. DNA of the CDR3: TGTGCCAGCATAACAGGAGGGGGTAATGAAAAACTGTTTTTT. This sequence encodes CASITGGGNEKLFF.

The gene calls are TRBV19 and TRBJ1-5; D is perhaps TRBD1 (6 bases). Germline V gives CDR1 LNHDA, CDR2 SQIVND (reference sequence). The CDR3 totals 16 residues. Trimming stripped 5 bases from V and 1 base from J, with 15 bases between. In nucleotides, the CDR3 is TGTGCCAGTAGTGCCCCCGGGACATCCAGCAATCAGCCCCAGCATTTT. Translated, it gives CASSAPGTSSNQPQHF. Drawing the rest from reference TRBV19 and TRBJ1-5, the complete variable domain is DGGITQSPKYLFRKEGQNVTLSCEQNLNHDAMYWYRQDPGQGLRLIYYSQIVNDFQKGDIAEGYSVSREKKESFPLTVTSAQKNPTAFYLCASSAPGTSSNQPQHFGDGTRLSIL.

This chain's CDR3 is CASSPWQQNTEAFF. In DNA form, the CDR3 reads TGTGCCAGCTCACCATGGCAGCAGAACACTGAAGCTTTCTTT. V usage is TRBV18 and J usage is TRBJ1-1; D remains unclear. Germline CDR1 is KGHSH and CDR2 is LQKENI. V lost 2 bases and J 1 base, leaving 8 bases between the germline ends. CDR3 length equals 14 residues.

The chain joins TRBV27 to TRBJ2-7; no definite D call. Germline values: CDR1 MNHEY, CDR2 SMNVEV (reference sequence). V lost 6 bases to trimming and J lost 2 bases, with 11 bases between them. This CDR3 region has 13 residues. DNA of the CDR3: TGTGCCAGCAGGCCCTTTGTGGCCTACGAGCAGTACTTC. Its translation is CASRPFVAYEQYF.

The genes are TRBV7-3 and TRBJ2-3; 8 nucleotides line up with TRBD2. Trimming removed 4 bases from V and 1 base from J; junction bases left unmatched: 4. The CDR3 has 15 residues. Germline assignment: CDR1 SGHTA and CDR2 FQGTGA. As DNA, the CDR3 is TGTGCCAGCAGCTCCAGCGGGGGACGCACAGATACGCAGTATTTT. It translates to CASSSSGGRTDTQYF.

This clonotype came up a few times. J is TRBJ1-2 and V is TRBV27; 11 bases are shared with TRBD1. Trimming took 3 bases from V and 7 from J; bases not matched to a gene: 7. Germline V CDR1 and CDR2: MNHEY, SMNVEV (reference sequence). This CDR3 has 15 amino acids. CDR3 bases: TGTGCCAGCAGTTTCCGGGACAGGGGGAGTCGTGGCTACACCTTC. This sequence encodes CASSFRDRGSRGYTF.

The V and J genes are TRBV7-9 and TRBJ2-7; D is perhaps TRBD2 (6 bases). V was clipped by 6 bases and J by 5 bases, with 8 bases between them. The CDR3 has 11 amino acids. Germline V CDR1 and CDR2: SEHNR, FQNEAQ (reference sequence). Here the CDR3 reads CASREGNEQYF. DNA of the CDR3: TGTGCCAGCAGGGAGGGGAACGAGCAGTACTTC.

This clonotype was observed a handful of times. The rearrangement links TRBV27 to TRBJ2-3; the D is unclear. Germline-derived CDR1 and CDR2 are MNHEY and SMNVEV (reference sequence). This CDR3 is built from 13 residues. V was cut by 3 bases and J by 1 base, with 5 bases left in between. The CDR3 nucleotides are TGTGCCAGCAGTTTTGTGGGCACAGATACGCAGTATTTT. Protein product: CASSFVGTDTQYF.

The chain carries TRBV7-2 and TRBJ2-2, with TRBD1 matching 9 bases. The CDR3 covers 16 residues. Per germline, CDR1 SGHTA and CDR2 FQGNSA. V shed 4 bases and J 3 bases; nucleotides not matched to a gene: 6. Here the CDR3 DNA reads TGTGCCAGCAGCTCAGTTACAGGGGGCGACACCGGGGAGCTGTTTTTT. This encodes CASSSVTGGDTGELFF.

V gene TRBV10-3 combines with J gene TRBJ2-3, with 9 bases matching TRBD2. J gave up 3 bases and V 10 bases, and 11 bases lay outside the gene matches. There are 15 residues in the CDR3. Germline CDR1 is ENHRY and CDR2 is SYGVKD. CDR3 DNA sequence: TGTGCCACCCTGGGGCGGGGGGGCGTAACAGATACGCAGTATTTT. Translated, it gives CATLGRGGVTDTQYF.

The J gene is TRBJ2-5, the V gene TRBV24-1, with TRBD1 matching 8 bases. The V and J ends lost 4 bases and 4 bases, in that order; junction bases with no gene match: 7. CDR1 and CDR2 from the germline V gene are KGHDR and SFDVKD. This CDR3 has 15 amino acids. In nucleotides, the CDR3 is TGTGCCACCAGTGAATCCGGGACAGGTATAGAGACCCAGTACTTC. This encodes CATSESGTGIETQYF.

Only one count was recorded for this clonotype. In nucleotides, the CDR3 is TGTGCCAGTAGTCCCCGGCCACATGGCGCGAACACCGGGGAGCTGTTTTTT. Residues: CASSPRPHGANTGELFF. The chain couples TRBV19 to TRBJ2-2, with D hard to call. Germline V gene lookup returns CDR1 LNHDA and CDR2 SQIVND (reference sequence). Trimming shortened V by 5 bases and J by 0 bases, and 16 bases separated the two germline ends. The CDR3 runs to 17 residues. Combining the CDR3 with reference TRBV19 and TRBJ2-2 gives the whole variable domain DGGITQSPKYLFRKEGQNVTLSCEQNLNHDAMYWYRQDPGQGLRLIYYSQIVNDFQKGDIAEGYSVSREKKESFPLTVTSAQKNPTAFYLCASSPRPHGANTGELFFGEGSRLTVL.

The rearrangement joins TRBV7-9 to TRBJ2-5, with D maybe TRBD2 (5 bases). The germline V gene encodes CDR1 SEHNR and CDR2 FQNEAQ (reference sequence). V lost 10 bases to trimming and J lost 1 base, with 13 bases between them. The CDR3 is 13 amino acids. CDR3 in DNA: TGTGCCACACCCGGGATCCTCCAAGAGACCCAGTACTTC. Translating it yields CATPGILQETQYF. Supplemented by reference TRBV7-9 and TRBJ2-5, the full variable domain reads DTGVSQNPRHKITKRGQNVTFRCDPISEHNRLYWYRQTLGQGPEFLTYFQNEAQLEKSRLLSDRFSAERPKGSFSTLEIQRTEQGDSAMYLCATPGILQETQYFGPGTRLLVL.

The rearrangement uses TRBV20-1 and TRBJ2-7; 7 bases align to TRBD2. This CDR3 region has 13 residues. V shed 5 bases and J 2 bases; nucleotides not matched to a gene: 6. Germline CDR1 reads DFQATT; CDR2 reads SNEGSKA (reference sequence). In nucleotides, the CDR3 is TGCAGTGCTTTAGAGGCGGGGGCCTACGAGCAGTACTTC. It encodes CSALEAGAYEQYF.

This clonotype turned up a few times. CDR3 residues: CASSYLGVENSPLHF. The CDR3 coding sequence is TGTGCCAGCAGTTACTTGGGGGTAGAGAATTCACCCCTCCACTTT. The rearrangement joins TRBV6-5 to TRBJ1-6; weak D call: TRBD1 (5 bases). Germline V gives CDR1 MNHEY, CDR2 SVGAGI. V was cut by 1 base and J by 7 bases, with 11 bases left in between. The CDR3 length is 15 residues.

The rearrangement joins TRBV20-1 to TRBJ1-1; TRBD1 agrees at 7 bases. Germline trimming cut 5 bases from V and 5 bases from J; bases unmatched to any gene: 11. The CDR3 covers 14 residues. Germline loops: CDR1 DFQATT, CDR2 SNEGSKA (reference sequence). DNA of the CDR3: TGCAGTGCTCTGACGACAGGGTCAAAAACTGAAGCTTTCTTT. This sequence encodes CSALTTGSKTEAFF.

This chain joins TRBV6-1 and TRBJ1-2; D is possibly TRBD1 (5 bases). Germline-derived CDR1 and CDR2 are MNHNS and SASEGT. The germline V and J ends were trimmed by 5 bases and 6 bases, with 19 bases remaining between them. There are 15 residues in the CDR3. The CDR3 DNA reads TGTGCCAGCAGTCCAAGGGGTTTAGCCTATGATGGCTACACCTTC. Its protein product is CASSPRGLAYDGYTF.

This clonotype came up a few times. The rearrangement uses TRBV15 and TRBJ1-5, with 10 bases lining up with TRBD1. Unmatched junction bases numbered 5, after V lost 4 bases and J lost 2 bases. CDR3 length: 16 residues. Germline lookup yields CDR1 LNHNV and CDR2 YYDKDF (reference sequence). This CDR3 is CATSMTGGEGNQPQHF. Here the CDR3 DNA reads TGTGCCACCAGCATGACAGGGGGCGAAGGCAATCAGCCCCAGCATTTT.